This T cell receptor beta chain is from a study of cytomegalovirus exposure and HLA in healthy donors. This clone was seen a handful of times. Use of 60 Vbeta and 13 Jbeta primers characterized the PCR. Here immunoSEQ multiplex PCR was the method, and the copy in TCRdb shows in-frame clones only, minus some. The sample yields roughly 170,000 clones, around 74% seen once. Sequencing used PBMCs. The sequence derives from a female donor in good health and CMV-seronegative.

CDR3 sequence (DNA): TGTGCCAGCAGTGACAGGAGCAATCAGCCCCAGCATTTT. This sequence encodes CASSDRSNQPQHF. The chain couples TRBV6-5 to TRBJ1-5; a weak D match, TRBD1 (6 bases). The CDR3 is 13 residues long. V lost 5 bases, J lost 1 base, and 6 bases lay in between. Germline V lookup: CDR1 MNHEY, CDR2 SVGAGI.